This TCR beta chain was identified in a study of B cell selection in AIRE deficiency. Study outcomes and limitations: Of 3,000 to 4,500 shared Treg TCRbeta sequences, over 30% were healthy-only, 9.3% patient-only.

As for this clone: Its antigen remains unknown.

Sorting defined conventional CD4 T cells as CD4+CD127+. Some clones are missing from TCRdb's copy, which holds only in-frame ones; the method was immunoSEQ multiplex PCR. In the table there are over 20,000 clones, around 97% of which are singletons. This TCR derives from a human donor with AIRE deficiency. The sequenced sample consisted of conventional CD4+ T cells sorted from PBMCs.

The CDR3 loop is CASSFGGGSSYNEQFF. CDR3 bases: TGTGCCAGCAGCTTTGGCGGGGGAAGCTCCTACAATGAGCAGTTCTTC. The chain has TRBV7-2 and TRBJ2-1; 7 bases map to TRBD2. Per germline, CDR1 SGHTA and CDR2 FQGNSA. The CDR3 loop spans 16 amino acids. V shed 3 bases, J shed 0 bases, and the junction held 5 bases outside the gene matches.